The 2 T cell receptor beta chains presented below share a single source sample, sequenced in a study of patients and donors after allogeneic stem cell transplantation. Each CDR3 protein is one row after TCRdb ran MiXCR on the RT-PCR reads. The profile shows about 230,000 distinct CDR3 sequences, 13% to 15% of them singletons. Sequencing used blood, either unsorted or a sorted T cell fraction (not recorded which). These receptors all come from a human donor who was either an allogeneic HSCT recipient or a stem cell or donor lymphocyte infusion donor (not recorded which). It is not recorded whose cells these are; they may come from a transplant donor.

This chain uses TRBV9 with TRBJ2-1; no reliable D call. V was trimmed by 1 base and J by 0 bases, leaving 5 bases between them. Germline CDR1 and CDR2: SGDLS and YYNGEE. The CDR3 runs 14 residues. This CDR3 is CASSVISSYNEQFF. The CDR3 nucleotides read TGTGCCAGCAGCGTAATTAGCTCCTACAATGAGCAGTTCTTC.

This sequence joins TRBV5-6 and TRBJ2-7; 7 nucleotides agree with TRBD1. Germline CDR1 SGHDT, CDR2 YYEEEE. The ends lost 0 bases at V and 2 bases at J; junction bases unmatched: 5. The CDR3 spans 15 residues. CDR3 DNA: TGTGCCAGCAGCTTGGGTGGACAGGTAGCCTACGAGCAGTACTTC. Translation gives CASSLGGQVAYEQYF.